This record looks at one T cell receptor (beta chain) sequence and its context. Its antigen is undetermined. The entry originates in a study of identical twins. Unique molecular identifiers were present on cDNA, and template switching added a universal primer site. MiXCR, applied by TCRdb to the 5' RACE reads, yields one record per CDR3 protein. The profile shows about 300,000 distinct CDR3 sequences, more than 9% of them singletons. This CDR3 comprises 12 residues. Germline loops: CDR1 LNHDA, CDR2 SQIVND (reference sequence). V lost 9 bases and J lost 7, with 12 bases in between. Study-level points and caveats: It was out-of-frame TCR alpha sharing in monozygotic twins that models underestimated. Invariant MAIT and iNKT cells could partly confound zero-insertion analyses.

Healthy Caucasians alone served as donors. These data were likewise used in another study, on yellow fever vaccine responses in identical twins.

This sequence joins TRBV19 and TRBJ2-2; D remains ambiguous. Material: CD8+ T cells sorted from blood. This clonotype originated in a young woman in good health. The CDR3 reads CARSLGGGELFF. The CDR3 nucleotides are TGTGCCAGATCTCTGGGTGGCGGGGAGCTGTTTTTT. Variable domain in full (rest from reference TRBV19 and TRBJ2-2): DGGITQSPKYLFRKEGQNVTLSCEQNLNHDAMYWYRQDPGQGLRLIYYSQIVNDFQKGDIAEGYSVSREKKESFPLTVTSAQKNPTAFYLCARSLGGGELFFGEGSRLTVL.